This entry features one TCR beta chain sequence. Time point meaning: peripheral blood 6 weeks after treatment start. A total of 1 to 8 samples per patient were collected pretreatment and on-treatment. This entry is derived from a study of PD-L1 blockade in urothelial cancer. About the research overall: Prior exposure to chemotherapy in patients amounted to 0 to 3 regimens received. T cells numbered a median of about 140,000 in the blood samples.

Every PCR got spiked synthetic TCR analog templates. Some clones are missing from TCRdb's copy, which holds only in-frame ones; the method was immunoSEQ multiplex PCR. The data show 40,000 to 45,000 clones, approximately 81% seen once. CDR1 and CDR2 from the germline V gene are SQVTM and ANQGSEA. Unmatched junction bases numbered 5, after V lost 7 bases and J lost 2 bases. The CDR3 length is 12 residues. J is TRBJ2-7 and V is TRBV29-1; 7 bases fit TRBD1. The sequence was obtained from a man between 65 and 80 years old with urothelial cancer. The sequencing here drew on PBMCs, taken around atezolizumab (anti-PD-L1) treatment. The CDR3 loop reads CSGRDSTYEQYF. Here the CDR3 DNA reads TGCAGCGGAAGGGACAGTACCTACGAGCAGTACTTC.